This passage covers 25 T cell receptor beta chains from one sample sequenced in a study of control samples from healthy donors and cancer patients. Generated by immunoSEQ multiplex PCR, the TCRdb table keeps only in-frame clones and is missing some. The sample consists of about 410,000 clones, more than 80% of them appearing once. Sequenced material: PBMCs. The receptor set was obtained from a man in his forties with head and neck cancer.

The rearrangement links TRBV10-1 to TRBJ2-1; D gene ambiguous. Germline CDR1 is WNHNN and CDR2 is SYGVQD (reference sequence). This CDR3 is built from 15 residues. V gave up 0 bases and J gave up 4 bases, with 10 bases separating them. This chain's CDR3 is CASSESGTLYNEQFF. The CDR3 DNA reads TGCGCCAGCAGTGAGTCCGGAACTTTATACAATGAGCAGTTCTTC.

The rearrangement uses TRBV7-2 and TRBJ2-3; TRBD2 agrees at 10 bases. Per the germline V gene, CDR1 is SGHTA and CDR2 is FQGNSA. Losses at the gene ends were 8 bases for V and 2 bases for J; bases not matched to a gene: 4. CDR3 size: 14 residues. For the CDR3, the DNA is TGTGCCAGCGAAGCGGGGGGGCTCACAGATACGCAGTATTTT. This codes for CASEAGGLTDTQYF. Supplemented by reference TRBV7-2 and TRBJ2-3, the full variable domain reads GAGVSQSPSNKVTEKGKDVELRCDPISGHTALYWYRQSLGQGLEFLIYFQGNSAPDKSGLPSDRFSAERTGGSVSTLTIQRTQQEDSAVYLCASEAGGLTDTQYFGPGTRLTVL.

The chain uses TRBV9 and TRBJ1-6; D gene ambiguous. This CDR3 comprises 14 residues. Deletions cut 4 bases from V and 8 bases from J, with 13 bases between. Per germline, CDR1 SGDLS and CDR2 YYNGEE. In DNA form, the CDR3 reads TGTGCCAGCAGCCTTACTGGGGTAGATTCACCCCTCCACTTT. Residues: CASSLTGVDSPLHF.

The V call is TRBV5-1, the J call TRBJ1-5; D unclear. Germline V lookup: CDR1 SGHRS, CDR2 YFSETQ. This CDR3 comprises 14 residues. Deletions cut 4 bases from V and 2 bases from J, with 10 bases between. The CDR3 region has the DNA TGCGCCAGCAGCCCGGGCTCAGGCAATCAGCCCCAGCATTTT. Translation gives CASSPGSGNQPQHF.

This chain links TRBV5-1 with TRBJ2-7; 7 positions agree with TRBD2. The CDR3 runs 15 residues. CDR1 is SGHRS, CDR2 YFSETQ, per germline. Germline trimming cut 1 base from V and 6 bases from J; bases unmatched to any gene: 10. CDR3 residues: CASSLTSDYTREQYF. The CDR3 DNA reads TGCGCCAGCAGCTTGACTAGCGATTACACTCGCGAGCAGTACTTC.

V and J are TRBV4-1 and TRBJ1-4; no clear D gene. Trimming took 3 bases from V and 0 from J, leaving 11 bases between them. The CDR3 has 16 residues. Germline V gene lookup returns CDR1 MGHRA and CDR2 YSYEKL. Here the CDR3 reads CASSQASTATNEKLFF. In nucleotides, the CDR3 is TGCGCCAGCAGCCAGGCTTCGACTGCAACTAATGAAAAACTGTTTTTT.

This clone has a handful of counts. V is TRBV6-5 and J is TRBJ2-7; possible D gene TRBD2, 5 bases. The germline V gene encodes CDR1 MNHEY and CDR2 SVGAGI. The CDR3 runs to 16 residues. Trimming pared 2 bases from V and 3 bases from J, leaving 17 bases between. In DNA, the CDR3 is TGTGCCAGCAGTTACGCTCGGCCTACACGGGGCTACGAGCAGTACTTC. Amino acid sequence: CASSYARPTRGYEQYF.

V usage is TRBV9 and J usage is TRBJ2-5; D is undetermined. V was trimmed by 4 bases and J by 5 bases, leaving 6 bases between them. Germline V gene sequence: CDR1 SGDLS, CDR2 YYNGEE. This CDR3 is built from 11 residues. CDR3 sequence reads: CASSLGETQYF. In DNA, the CDR3 is TGTGCCAGCAGCTTAGGGGAGACCCAGTACTTC.

The V call is TRBV5-1, the J call TRBJ2-2, with TRBD1 identical over 8 bases. J was trimmed by 7 bases and V by 3 bases; bases with no gene match: 8. CDR3 length: 15 residues. Per germline, CDR1 SGHRS and CDR2 YFSETQ. DNA of the CDR3: TGCGCCAGCAGCTGGGGCCAGGGGGCGGTCGGGGAGCTGTTTTTT. Translated, it gives CASSWGQGAVGELFF.

The chain joins TRBV7-8 to TRBJ2-3; D remains ambiguous. V dropped 5 bases and J dropped 6 bases, with 9 bases sitting between them. The CDR3 extends over 12 amino acids. Germline V gene data show CDR1 as SGHVS and CDR2 as FQNEAQ. CDR3 loop: CASSHTMDTQYF. CDR3 nucleotides: TGTGCCAGCAGCCACACCATGGATACGCAGTATTTT.

V gene TRBV6-6 combines with J gene TRBJ2-7; D uncertain. This CDR3 has 12 amino acids. Trimming left V 2 bases short and J 5 bases short, with 7 bases between. CDR1 and CDR2 from the germline V gene are MNHNY and SVGAGI (reference sequence). CDR3 nucleotide sequence: TGTGCCAGCAGTTACGAAGCCCACGAGCAGTACTTC. Protein product: CASSYEAHEQYF.

This sequence joins TRBV19 and TRBJ2-1; tentative D call: TRBD2 (6 bases). The CDR3 runs 16 residues. The ends were cut back, 7 bases at V and 2 bases at J, with 18 bases in the middle. Germline loops: CDR1 LNHDA, CDR2 SQIVND (reference sequence). The CDR3 region has the DNA TGTGCCAGTACCCCGGGAGCCGGAGAAGCCTACAATGAGCAGTTCTTC. It codes for CASTPGAGEAYNEQFF.

The chain is built from TRBV6-5 and TRBJ2-5; D gene unclear. The V gene's germline CDR1 is MNHEY and CDR2 SVGAGI. Trimming stripped 1 base from V and 5 bases from J, with 11 bases between. The CDR3 has 14 amino acids. CDR3 protein: CASSYFGVPETQYF. The CDR3 region has the DNA TGTGCCAGCAGTTACTTTGGGGTGCCGGAGACCCAGTACTTC.

The chain carries TRBV10-2 and TRBJ2-7; D call uncertain. The CDR3 sequence is 13 residues long. Germline CDR1 reads WSHSY; CDR2 reads SAAADI. V was shortened by 3 bases and J by 2 bases, with 8 bases between the two germline ends. Here the CDR3 DNA reads TGCGCCAGCAGTGATGTGGATACCTACGAGCAGTACTTC. Its translation is CASSDVDTYEQYF.

The CDR3 loop reads CASSFQWNTEAFF. The CDR3 DNA sequence: TGTGCCAGCAGCTTTCAATGGAACACTGAAGCTTTCTTT. The chain carries TRBV7-2 and TRBJ1-1, with D unresolved. Germline assignment: CDR1 SGHTA and CDR2 FQGNSA. V gave up 3 bases and J gave up 1 base, with 6 bases separating them. This CDR3 comprises 13 residues.

This chain uses TRBV4-1 with TRBJ2-2; D may be TRBD2 (5 bases). V was trimmed by 1 base and J by 1 base, leaving 13 bases between them. Germline V gives CDR1 MGHRA, CDR2 YSYEKL. The CDR3 sequence is 17 residues long. The DNA for the CDR3 is TGCGCCAGCAGCCAAGGGAGGAGACCCGAGAACACCGGGGAGCTGTTTTTT. Amino acids: CASSQGRRPENTGELFF.

The chain employs TRBV5-1 and TRBJ1-1; D perhaps matches TRBD1 (6 bases). The CDR3 loop spans 15 amino acids. Germline CDR1 and CDR2: SGHRS and YFSETQ. V was shortened by 0 bases and J by 5 bases, with 14 bases between the two germline ends. The CDR3 nucleotides read TGCGCCAGCAGCTTGGCACCGGGGGCGCGGACTGAAGCTTTCTTT. Translation: CASSLAPGARTEAFF.

This clone has only a few counts. This chain joins TRBV20-1 and TRBJ2-7; weak D call: TRBD1 (5 bases). Germline loops: CDR1 DFQATT, CDR2 SNEGSKA (reference sequence). The CDR3 runs to 15 residues. Trimming removed 3 bases at V and 2 bases at J, with 17 bases between. The DNA of the CDR3 is TGCAGTGCTAGTAAACCTAAGGGGCAAACCTACGAGCAGTACTTC. Translating gives CSASKPKGQTYEQYF.

V is TRBV5-5 and J is TRBJ2-7; unclear D gene. V was pared by 1 base and J by 4 bases, with 9 bases between. Germline V gives CDR1 SGHKS, CDR2 YYEKEE (reference sequence). CDR3 size: 13 residues. The CDR3 here is CASSLNSEYEQYF. The CDR3 bases are TGTGCCAGCAGCTTGAACAGTGAGTACGAGCAGTACTTC.

CDR3 DNA: TGTGCCAGTAGTACCCGACAGGGGGGAAACAATGAGCAGTTCTTC. It translates to CASSTRQGGNNEQFF. The rearrangement links TRBV19 to TRBJ2-1; TRBD1 agrees at 9 bases. This CDR3 contains 15 residues. The ends lost 4 bases at V and 5 bases at J; junction bases unmatched: 6. The germline CDR1 and CDR2 sequences are LNHDA and SQIVND (reference sequence).

This clone has only a few counts. The CDR3 DNA is TGTGCCAGTAGGGCGGGAGGGCCAGGAGGTACGCAGTATTTT. Residues: CASRAGGPGGTQYF. V is TRBV19 and J is TRBJ2-3; 9 positions match TRBD2. This CDR3 region has 14 residues. With V trimmed by 6 bases and J by 8 bases, 9 bases remained unmatched. CDR1 and CDR2 from the germline V gene are LNHDA and SQIVND (reference sequence).

The chain couples TRBV27 to TRBJ1-1; TRBD1 might be the D (5 bases). Looked up from germline, CDR1 is MNHEY and CDR2 is SMNVEV (reference sequence). The CDR3 is made up of 14 amino acids. V lost 4 bases and J lost 0, with 9 bases in between. CDR3 nucleotide sequence: TGTGCCAGCAGTTCTTGGGACTTGAACACTGAAGCTTTCTTT. Translating gives CASSSWDLNTEAFF.

The genes are TRBV6-5 and TRBJ1-4; the D is unclear. Germline loops: CDR1 MNHEY, CDR2 SVGAGI. The CDR3 has 14 amino acids. The V and J ends lost 7 bases and 8 bases respectively, with 17 bases between them. CDR3 DNA: TGTGCCAGCACCGATGGTGGATATTCAGAAAAACTGTTTTTT. This codes for CASTDGGYSEKLFF.

The chain recombines TRBV9 with TRBJ1-1, with D perhaps matching TRBD1 (5 bases). Germline-derived CDR1 and CDR2 are SGDLS and YYNGEE. This CDR3 contains 12 residues. CDR3 residues: CASAGMNTEAFF. CDR3 DNA: TGTGCTTCCGCAGGGATGAACACTGAAGCTTTCTTT.

CDR3: CASSEIVGDPYEQYF. For the CDR3, the DNA is TGTGCCAGCAGTGAAATTGTCGGGGACCCCTACGAGCAGTACTTC. This rearrangement joins TRBV6-1 to TRBJ2-7; D is possibly TRBD1 or TRBD2 (5 bases each). V lost 2 bases and J lost 2, with 13 bases in between. Germline V gives CDR1 MNHNS, CDR2 SASEGT. The CDR3 spans 15 residues.